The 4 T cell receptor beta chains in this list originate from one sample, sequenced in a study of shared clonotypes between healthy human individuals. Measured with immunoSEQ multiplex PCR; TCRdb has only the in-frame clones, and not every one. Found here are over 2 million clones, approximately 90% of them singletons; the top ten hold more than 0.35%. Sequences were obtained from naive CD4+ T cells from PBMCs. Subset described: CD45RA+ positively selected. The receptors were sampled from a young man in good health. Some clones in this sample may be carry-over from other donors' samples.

CDR3 in amino acids: CASSLTGGWGNTIYF. In DNA, the CDR3 is TGTGCCAGCAGCTTGACAGGGGGTTGGGGAAACACCATATATTTT. The chain has TRBV5-5 and TRBJ1-3; TRBD1 matches at 8 bases. Germline V gene sequence: CDR1 SGHKS, CDR2 YYEKEE (reference sequence). V shed 1 base and J 4 bases; nucleotides not matched to a gene: 4. This CDR3 contains 15 residues.

This chain's CDR3 is CASSQGDRDHTEAFF. DNA for the CDR3: TGTGCCAGCAGCCAGGGCGACAGGGACCACACTGAAGCTTTCTTT. The gene calls are TRBV4-2 and TRBJ1-1; 7 nucleotides match TRBD1. The J segment lost 3 bases and the V segment lost 3 bases, leaving 7 bases of the junction unmatched. The CDR3 totals 15 residues. The germline CDR1 and CDR2 sequences are LGHNA and YNFKEQ.

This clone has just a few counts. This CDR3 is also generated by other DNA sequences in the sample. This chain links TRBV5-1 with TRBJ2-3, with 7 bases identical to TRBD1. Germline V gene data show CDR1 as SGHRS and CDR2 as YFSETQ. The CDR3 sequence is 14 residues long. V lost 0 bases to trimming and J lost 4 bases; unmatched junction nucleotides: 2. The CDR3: CASSLDRGPDTQYF. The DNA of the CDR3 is TGCGCCAGCAGCTTGGACAGGGGCCCAGATACGCAGTATTTT.

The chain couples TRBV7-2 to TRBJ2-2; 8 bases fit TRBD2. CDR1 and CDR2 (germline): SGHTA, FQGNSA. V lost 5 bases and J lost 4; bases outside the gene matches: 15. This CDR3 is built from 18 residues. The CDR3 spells CASSPPGASGGGTGELFF. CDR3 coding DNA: TGTGCCAGCAGCCCCCCGGGGGCATCCGGGGGGGGCACCGGGGAGCTGTTTTTT.